The rows below give T cell receptor beta chains drawn from one sample of a study of blood T cell repertoires in COVID-19. Data came from immunoSEQ multiplex PCR; TCRdb stores just in-frame clones and leaves some out. The table records some 150,000 clones, approximately 88% of them present only once. Sequencing was carried out using peripheral blood. The receptors shown here come from a woman aged 45-65 years with acute or convalescent COVID-19. CDR3s include the opening cysteine and the closing phenylalanine or tryptophan. Each record gives: V gene, clone size, J gene, D gene, CDR3 DNA, CDR3 protein. A D gene is named only where the DNA matches it firmly. Size values are once, few and many counts, or a class for expanded clones, and some rows have none.

V: TRBV12-5
size: NA
J: TRBJ2-7
D: TRBD2
DNA: TGTGCTAGTGGTTTGGTTAATAGCGGGTTCTCCTACGAGCAGTACTTC
CDR3: CASGLVNSGFSYEQYF

V: TRBV30
size: NA
J: TRBJ2-7
D: TRBD1
DNA: TGTGCCTGGAATTCCGGGACAGTCTACGAGCAGTACTTC
CDR3: CAWNSGTVYEQYF

V: TRBV19
size: NA
J: TRBJ2-3
D: TRBD1
DNA: TGTGCCAGTAGGGACAGGGGGCAAACAGATACGCAGTATTTT
CDR3: CASRDRGQTDTQYF

V: TRBV11-2
size: NA
J: TRBJ1-1
D: TRBD1
DNA: TGTGCCAGCAGCTTAAGGGATGGAGGGGGCTCGAACACTGAAGCTTTCTTT
CDR3: CASSLRDGGGSNTEAFF

V: TRBV7-3
size: NA
J: TRBJ2-1
D: TRBD1
DNA: TGTGCCAGCAGCCGGGACAGGGGTGACTACAATGAGCAGTTCTTC
CDR3: CASSRDRGDYNEQFF

V: TRBV3-1/TRBV3-2
size: few
J: TRBJ1-6
D: TRBD1
DNA: TGTGCCAGCAGCCCCGGGACAGCTATTAATTCACCCCTCCACTTT
CDR3: CASSPGTAINSPLHF

V: TRBV30
size: NA
J: TRBJ1-1
D: TRBD1
DNA: TGTGCCTGGAGTGGCGGACAGGGTGAAGCTTTCTTT
CDR3: CAWSGGQGEAFF

V: TRBV6-5
size: NA
J: TRBJ2-7
D: NA
DNA: TGTGCCAGCATCCGGGAGACGGGCTCCTACGAGCAGTACTTC
CDR3: CASIRETGSYEQYF

V: TRBV30
size: NA
J: TRBJ2-1
D: TRBD2
DNA: TGTGCCTGGAGAAGGACTAGCGTCAATGAGCAGTTCTTC
CDR3: CAWRRTSVNEQFF

V: TRBV24-1
size: NA
J: TRBJ2-3
D: TRBD2
DNA: TGTGCCACCAGTGGCCAAAGACTAGCGGGAGCGGGAGATACGCAGTATTTT
CDR3: CATSGQRLAGAGDTQYF

V: TRBV6-1
size: once
J: TRBJ2-3
D: NA
DNA: TGTGCCAGCAGTGAAGCCCCCAGGGGCCCGCAGTATTTT
CDR3: CASSEAPRGPQYF

V: TRBV6-5
size: NA
J: TRBJ1-1
D: NA
DNA: TGTGCCAGCAGGAGATCGGGGGTGAACACTGAAGCTTTCTTT
CDR3: CASRRSGVNTEAFF

V: TRBV14
size: NA
J: TRBJ1-6
D: NA
DNA: TGTGCCAGCAGCCCGTTCGGGGGGTATAATTCACCCCTCCACTTT
CDR3: CASSPFGGYNSPLHF

V: TRBV19
size: NA
J: TRBJ1-3
D: NA
DNA: TGTGCCAGTAGTTCGCAGGCCTCCTCTGGAAACACCATATATTTT
CDR3: CASSSQASSGNTIYF

V: TRBV6-5
size: NA
J: TRBJ2-1
D: NA
DNA: TGTGCCAGCAGTTACTCCGCGACAGGCTCCTACAATGAGCAGTTCTTC
CDR3: CASSYSATGSYNEQFF

V: TRBV1
size: NA
J: TRBJ2-7
D: NA
DNA: TGCACCAGCAGCTCACTAGCGGCAGCGTACGAGCAGTACTTC
CDR3: CTSSSLAAAYEQYF

V: TRBV27
size: few
J: TRBJ1-1
D: NA
DNA: TGTGCCAGCAGTAGGAGGATGAACACTGAAGCTTTCTTT
CDR3: CASSRRMNTEAFF

V: TRBV12-3/TRBV12-4
size: NA
J: TRBJ1-1
D: NA
DNA: TGTGCCAGCAGTTTTGGCCAGCGCACTGAAGCTTTCTTT
CDR3: CASSFGQRTEAFF

V: TRBV6-2/TRBV6-3
size: once
J: TRBJ2-1
D: TRBD2
DNA: TGTGCCAGCAGTTACTCGATCGGAGCGGGAGGGTACAATGAGCAGTTCTTC
CDR3: CASSYSIGAGGYNEQFF

V: TRBV10-1
size: NA
J: TRBJ1-1
D: NA
DNA: TGCGCCAGCAGTGCTGACAAGAACACTGAAGCTTTCTTT
CDR3: CASSADKNTEAFF

V: TRBV4-1
size: NA
J: TRBJ1-3
D: TRBD1
DNA: TGCGCTACCAATCCGACAGGGACTGGAAACACCATATATTTT
CDR3: CATNPTGTGNTIYF

V: TRBV6-5
size: NA
J: TRBJ2-2
D: NA
DNA: TGTGCCAGCAGCCAGGGTGGGTCCGGGGAGCTGTTTTTT
CDR3: CASSQGGSGELFF

V: TRBV6-2/TRBV6-3
size: once
J: TRBJ2-2
D: TRBD2
DNA: TGTGCCAGCAGTTACTCAGCGGGGGGGCCCACCGGGGAGCTGTTTTTT
CDR3: CASSYSAGGPTGELFF

V: TRBV19
size: NA
J: TRBJ1-1
D: NA
DNA: TGTGCCAGTAGTATTGGGGGCAGTGGGACTGAAGCTTTCTTT
CDR3: CASSIGGSGTEAFF

V: TRBV29-1
size: NA
J: TRBJ1-2
D: TRBD1
DNA: TGCAGCGTCGGACAGGGCAGGGGGCTCTATGGCTACACCTTC
CDR3: CSVGQGRGLYGYTF

V: TRBV3-1/TRBV3-2
size: NA
J: TRBJ2-1
D: TRBD2
DNA: TGTGCCAGCAGCCAGGCGCCGGGACTAGCCTACAATGAGCAGTTCTTC
CDR3: CASSQAPGLAYNEQFF

V: TRBV13
size: NA
J: TRBJ1-1
D: NA
DNA: TGTGCCAGCAGCTTAAGTTTTACAATGAACACTGAAGCTTTCTTT
CDR3: CASSLSFTMNTEAFF

V: TRBV5-1
size: NA
J: TRBJ1-3
D: TRBD1
DNA: TGCGCCAGCAGCCCGGGACAGGGAGACTCTGGAAACACCATATATTTT
CDR3: CASSPGQGDSGNTIYF

V: TRBV7-6
size: NA
J: TRBJ2-7
D: TRBD2
DNA: TGTGCCAGCAGCTTAGGAGCCCCGGGGGGGCCCGCCTACGAGCAGTACTTC
CDR3: CASSLGAPGGPAYEQYF

V: TRBV15
size: NA
J: TRBJ2-3
D: NA
DNA: TGTGCCACCAGCCGGGGGACCTATGGCACAGATACGCAGTATTTT
CDR3: CATSRGTYGTDTQYF

V: TRBV11-3
size: NA
J: TRBJ2-1
D: NA
DNA: TGTGCCAGCAGCTCCAGAGCGTCCAATTCACAGTTCTTC
CDR3: CASSSRASNSQFF

V: TRBV29-1
size: NA
J: TRBJ2-3
D: NA
DNA: TGCAGCGCCGCCGCCGCCTCCGGACTTCCCACAGATACGCAGTATTTT
CDR3: CSAAAASGLPTDTQYF

V: TRBV12-3/TRBV12-4
size: NA
J: TRBJ2-5
D: NA
DNA: TGTGCCAGCACCCGGGGGAATTTAGAGACCCAGTACTTC
CDR3: CASTRGNLETQYF

V: TRBV24-1
size: NA
J: TRBJ1-1
D: NA
DNA: TGTGCCACCAGTGATGAAAGGGTTGCGGGACACACTGAAGCTTTCTTT
CDR3: CATSDERVAGHTEAFF

V: TRBV2
size: NA
J: TRBJ1-2
D: NA
DNA: TGTGCCAGCAGTGAGCGCGGGGTCTCCTATGGCTACACCTTC
CDR3: CASSERGVSYGYTF

V: TRBV5-1
size: few
J: TRBJ2-5
D: TRBD2
DNA: TGCGCCAGCAGCTTGGCCCGGGAGGCCCAAGAGACCCAGTACTTC
CDR3: CASSLAREAQETQYF

V: TRBV12-3/TRBV12-4
size: NA
J: TRBJ1-5
D: NA
DNA: TGTGCCAGCAGTTACAACAGCGGGCAGCCCCAGCATTTT
CDR3: CASSYNSGQPQHF

V: TRBV7-9
size: once
J: TRBJ2-5
D: TRBD1
DNA: TGTGCCAGCAGCTTAGTGGGACAGCGAGTTCAAGAGACCCAGTACTTC
CDR3: CASSLVGQRVQETQYF

V: TRBV11-3
size: once
J: TRBJ2-3
D: NA
DNA: TGTGCCAGCAGCTTAGCGGCCCAGGGAGGATATGATACGCAGTATTTT
CDR3: CASSLAAQGGYDTQYF

V: TRBV3-1/TRBV3-2
size: NA
J: TRBJ1-6
D: NA
DNA: TGTGCCAGCAGCCAAGATCAGGGGTTCTCCTATAATTCACCCCTCCACTTT
CDR3: CASSQDQGFSYNSPLHF

V: TRBV10-2
size: NA
J: TRBJ2-7
D: TRBD2
DNA: TGCGCCAGCAGTGAGCCTACCCCTAGCGGGGGGGATTACGAGCAGTACTTC
CDR3: CASSEPTPSGGDYEQYF

V: TRBV6-6
size: NA
J: TRBJ1-5
D: TRBD1
DNA: TGTGCCAGCAGATCACCAGGGGGTAGCAATCAGCCCCAGCATTTT
CDR3: CASRSPGGSNQPQHF

V: TRBV7-8
size: NA
J: TRBJ2-3
D: TRBD2
DNA: TGTGCCAGCAGCCCTCCCCAGCGGGGGTTAGATACGCAGTATTTT
CDR3: CASSPPQRGLDTQYF

V: TRBV10-1
size: few
J: TRBJ1-3
D: TRBD1
DNA: TGCGCCAGCACCCCGGGACAGGGAAACACCATATATTTT
CDR3: CASTPGQGNTIYF

V: TRBV20-1
size: NA
J: TRBJ1-1
D: NA
DNA: TGCAGTGCTAGTTTAGGGGTTCACGCTGAAGCTTTCTTT
CDR3: CSASLGVHAEAFF

V: TRBV5-6
size: NA
J: TRBJ2-3
D: NA
DNA: TGTGCCAGCAGCTTTTTGGGGGACTCGAGCACAGATACGCAGTATTTT
CDR3: CASSFLGDSSTDTQYF

V: TRBV15
size: NA
J: TRBJ2-4
D: TRBD2
DNA: TGTGCCACCAGCAGAGAGAAAGGACTAGCGGGAGTCTTAGCCAAAAACATTCAGTACTTC
CDR3: CATSREKGLAGVLAKNIQYF

V: TRBV5-1
size: NA
J: TRBJ2-3
D: NA
DNA: TGCGCCAGCAGCTTGGTTAGGGGCGAAATCACAGATACGCAGTATTTT
CDR3: CASSLVRGEITDTQYF

V: TRBV7-2
size: once
J: TRBJ2-5
D: TRBD2
DNA: TGTGCCAGCAGCTTAGCTGGCGGGAGGGCCCTAGAGACCCAGTACTTC
CDR3: CASSLAGGRALETQYF